This T cell receptor beta chain was profiled in a study of beta chain features in type 1 diabetes. Study results and limitations: There was a moderate but significant shortening of TCRB CDR3s in all four CD4+ subsets of Type 1 diabetes patients.

What was sequenced were expressed TCRB transcripts, since all of the isolated RNA had been reverse transcribed. There were about 3.5 million reads on average in the naive, central memory and regulatory T cell samples. Clones were read by immunoSEQ multiplex PCR, and TCRdb kept only the in-frame ones, dropping some. The sample includes 250,000 to 300,000 clones, 13% to 15% of them seen just once. On this clone itself: Its cognate antigen is unknown.

The TCR comes from a man aged 25 to 45 with type 1 diabetes. Sequencing input: naive CD4+ T cells from blood.

This CDR3 reads CASSYGTSGNQETQYF. The CDR3 nucleotides read TGCGCCAGCAGCTACGGGACTAGCGGGAATCAAGAGACCCAGTACTTC. The chain links TRBV5-1 to TRBJ2-5; 13 bases are a match to TRBD2. V lost 3 bases and J lost 2; bases outside the gene matches: 4. CDR3 length: 16 amino acids. Germline V CDR1 and CDR2: SGHRS, YFSETQ. Full variable domain (outside the CDR3, taken from reference TRBV5-1 and TRBJ2-5): KAGVTQTPRYLIKTRGQQVTLSCSPISGHRSVSWYQQTPGQGLQFLFEYFSETQRNKGNFPGRFSGRQFSNSRSEMNVSTLELGDSALYLCASSYGTSGNQETQYFGPGTRLLVL.